This T cell receptor beta chain was documented in a study of T cells in Graves' hyperthyroidism and ophthalmopathy. TCR beta CDR3 regions were amplified from RNA. When the TCR CDR3 underwent first-round RT-PCR, the HTBI primer set was used. Via MiXCR, TCRdb re-called the multiplex PCR reads, giving one row per CDR3 protein. Counted here are roughly 290,000 distinct CDR3 sequences, roughly 13% occurring once; the ten biggest clones make up 7.9%. Stable Graves' hyperthyroidism meant no ophthalmopathy progression within 18 months. This clonotype showed up many times. This sequence was found in a woman aged 40 to 49 with Graves' hyperthyroidism. The sequenced material came from blood.

For the CDR3, the DNA is TGCAGTGCCTTCATCCAGGGACGGGCCTACGAGCAGTACTTC. This sequence encodes CSAFIQGRAYEQYF. This sequence joins TRBV20-1 and TRBJ2-7, with D perhaps being TRBD1 or TRBD2 (5 bases each). Trimming stripped 6 bases from V and 2 bases from J, with 17 bases between. This CDR3 spans 14 amino acids. Looked up from germline, CDR1 is DFQATT and CDR2 is SNEGSKA (reference sequence).